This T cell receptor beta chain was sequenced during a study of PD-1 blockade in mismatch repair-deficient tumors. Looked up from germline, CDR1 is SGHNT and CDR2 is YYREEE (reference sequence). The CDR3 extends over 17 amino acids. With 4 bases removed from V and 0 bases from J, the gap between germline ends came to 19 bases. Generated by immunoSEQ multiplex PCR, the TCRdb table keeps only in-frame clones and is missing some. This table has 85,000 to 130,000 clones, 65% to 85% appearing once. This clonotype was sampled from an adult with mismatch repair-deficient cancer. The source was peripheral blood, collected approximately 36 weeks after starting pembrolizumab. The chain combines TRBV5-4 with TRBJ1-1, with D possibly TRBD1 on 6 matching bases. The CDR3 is CASSPGGRGSMNTEAFF. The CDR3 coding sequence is TGTGCCAGCAGCCCCGGGGGCCGGGGGAGTATGAACACTGAAGCTTTCTTT. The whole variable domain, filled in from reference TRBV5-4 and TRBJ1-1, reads ETGVTQSPTHLIKTRGQQVTLRCSSQSGHNTVSWYQQALGQGPQFIFQYYREEENGRGNFPPRFSGLQFPNYSSELNVNALELDDSALYLCASSPGGRGSMNTEAFFGQGTRLTVV.